This is a list of T cell receptor beta chains from one sample in a study of T cell repertoires in ileal Crohn's disease. The method was immunoSEQ multiplex PCR; TCRdb's version includes in-frame clones alone and lacks a portion of them. This sample yields more than 4,000 clones, of which approximately 80% are seen a single time; more than 15% belongs to the top ten. Sequencing was done on a sample of ileal tissue. The receptors shown here come from an adult with Crohn's disease. Each CDR3 is given with its conserved first and last residue. A D gene is named only where the DNA matches it firmly. Some rows mark clone size as missing; the rest say once, few, many or name a class of expanded clone.

TRBD2 TRBJ2-5 TRBV11-2 . TGTGCCAGCAGTTCCGGACTAGCGGGTAGGAGAGAGACCCAGTACTTC CASSSGLAGRRETQYF
. TRBJ2-7 TRBV6-1 few TGTGCCATAAACTACGGAGGGGATTACGACGAGCAGTACTTC CAINYGGDYDEQYF
TRBD1 TRBJ2-5 TRBV7-8 . TGTGCCAGCAGCCAAGCTGTGACAGGGGGCGGGCAGTACTTC CASSQAVTGGGQYF
. TRBJ1-2 TRBV7-2 . TGTGCCAGCAGCCCAGGCGTTCTCCAGGGCGTCTATGGCTACACCTTC CASSPGVLQGVYGYTF
TRBD2 TRBJ2-3 TRBV10-1 . TGCGCCAGCAGATCGACTAGCGGGGGGCGGGGGACGCAGTATTTT CASRSTSGGRGTQYF
. TRBJ2-1 TRBV9 . TGTGCCAGCAGCCCGGCGGCAGGGGTGGACAATGAGCAGTTCTTC CASSPAAGVDNEQFF
TRBD1 TRBJ1-1 TRBV18 . TGTGCCAGCTCACCTACGGACAGGAAGACTGAAGCTTTCTTT CASSPTDRKTEAFF
TRBD2 TRBJ2-7 TRBV4-1 . TGCGCCAGCAGCCAAGAGAGGCTAGCGGGGGGCGCATCCTACGAGCAGTACTTC CASSQERLAGGASYEQYF
TRBD2 TRBJ2-1 TRBV4-1 . TGCGCCAGCAGACGCGGACTAGACGACTACAATGAGCAGTTCTTC CASRRGLDDYNEQFF
TRBD2 TRBJ2-7 TRBV7-9 . TGTGCCAGCAGCTTGACTAGCGGGGTGGGAGAGCAGTACTTC CASSLTSGVGEQYF
. TRBJ2-5 TRBV7-9 . TGTGCCAGCAGCTTAGACCACAGGGAAGGGACCCAGTACTTC CASSLDHREGTQYF
. TRBJ2-1 TRBV7-9 . TGTGCCAGCAGCCCGGAAGAGACAGCAACACGAGAGCAGTTCTTC CASSPEETATREQFF
. TRBJ1-2 TRBV6-1 once TGTGCCAGCAGTGAAGTAATCCGAGGGAATGGCTACACCTTC CASSEVIRGNGYTF
. TRBJ2-7 TRBV7-9 . TGTGCCAGCGGCCCGGGACCCGCAGGGGACGAGCAGTACTTC CASGPGPAGDEQYF
TRBD1 TRBJ2-3 TRBV28 . TGTGCCAGCAGTCCCGACAGGGGGTCTAGCACAGATACGCAGTATTTT CASSPDRGSSTDTQYF
TRBD2 TRBJ2-7 TRBV6-1 . TGTGCCACCCTAGCGGGAGGCTACGAGCAGTACTTC CATLAGGYEQYF
TRBD1 TRBJ1-2 TRBV6-1 . TGTGCCAGCAGTGAAGCGGTTTGGCAGGGGGTGTCATATGGCTACACCTTC CASSEAVWQGVSYGYTF
TRBD2 TRBJ2-7 TRBV2 . TGTGCCAGCAGCAGGGAGGGATCCTACGAGCAGTACTTC CASSREGSYEQYF
. TRBJ1-2 TRBV5-4 once TGTGCCAGCAGCTCCTACGGAGCTAACTATGGCTACACCTTC CASSSYGANYGYTF
. TRBJ2-7 TRBV6-5 . TGTGCCAGCAGTTACTCACACCACTCCTACGAGCAGTACTTC CASSYSHHSYEQYF
. TRBJ2-3 TRBV5-4 . TGTGCCAGCAGCTTCGCAGGGGCCCGCACAGATACGCAGTATTTT CASSFAGARTDTQYF
TRBD1 TRBJ1-2 TRBV30 . TGTGCCTGGAGTCGACGACAGGGCTCCTATGGCTACACCTTC CAWSRRQGSYGYTF
TRBD1 TRBJ1-1 TRBV18 . TGTGCCAGCTCACAAGGGACAGGGGATGGAAACACTGAAGCTTTCTTT CASSQGTGDGNTEAFF
TRBD2 TRBJ2-1 TRBV29-1 . TGCAGCGTGGCCGGGACTAGCGGGAGAGGCGAGCAGTTCTTC CSVAGTSGRGEQFF
TRBD2 TRBJ2-7 TRBV5-1 . TGCGCCACCAGGGAGGGGACGGCCTCCTACGAGCAGTACTTC CATREGTASYEQYF
TRBD1 TRBJ1-1 TRBV5-1 . TGCGCCAGCAGCTACCAACCTACAGGGGGGAACACTGAAGCTTTCTTT CASSYQPTGGNTEAFF
. TRBJ2-2 TRBV5-1 few TGCGCCAGCAGCCAGCCGGAACAGGGAAACACCGGGGAGCTGTTTTTT CASSQPEQGNTGELFF
. TRBJ2-7 TRBV29-1 few TGCAGCGTTGAAGGGGGGCAAGTTTACGAGCAGTACTTC CSVEGGQVYEQYF
TRBD1 TRBJ2-3 TRBV7-3 . TGTGCCAGCAGCTTAAATCCGGCAGGGGGAGGCACAGATACGCAGTATTTT CASSLNPAGGGTDTQYF
. TRBJ1-5 TRBV10-2 once TGCGCCAGCAGTGAGACAGGGCTCTATAGCAATCAGCCCCAGCATTTT CASSETGLYSNQPQHF
TRBD1 TRBJ2-7 TRBV29-1 . TGCAGCGTTGAATCTGGGACAGCGTACGAGCAGTACTTC CSVESGTAYEQYF
TRBD1 TRBJ2-7 TRBV27 . TGTGCCAGCAGTAGACAGGGGGCACTATGGGAGCAGTACTTC CASSRQGALWEQYF
. TRBJ2-7 TRBV15 . TGTGCCACCAGCAAACGAACTTCCTACGAGCAGTACTTC CATSKRTSYEQYF
TRBD1 TRBJ1-2 TRBV19 . TGTGCCAGTAGTCCCCGAGGGACAGGGGATATCTATGGCTACACCTTC CASSPRGTGDIYGYTF
TRBD1 TRBJ1-2 TRBV19 . TGTGCCAGTAGTCCTACATCCGGGACAGGGCCTAGGGCCTTC CASSPTSGTGPRAF
. TRBJ2-7 TRBV18 . TGTGCCAGCTCGCCCCCGGAGGGGAAGTTCTACGAGCAGTACTTC CASSPPEGKFYEQYF
TRBD2 TRBJ2-1 TRBV7-4 . TGTGCCAGCAGGTTAGCGGGAGGAACGTACACACACACACACAATGAGCAGTTCTTC CASRLAGGTYTHTHNEQFF
. TRBJ1-1 TRBV7-9 . TGTGCCAGCAGCTTCCGGGACAAGAACACTGAAGCTTTCTTT CASSFRDKNTEAFF
TRBD2 TRBJ2-3 TRBV18 . TGTGCCAGCTCACCGGGACTAGCGGCAGATACGCAGTATTTT CASSPGLAADTQYF
. TRBJ2-1 TRBV7-9 . TGTGCCAGCAGCCCACCAGCTACTAGGAGTGAGCAGTTCTTC CASSPPATRSEQFF
TRBD1 TRBJ1-1 TRBV7-9 . TGTGCCAGCAGCGCCAGACAGGGGAACACTGAAGCTTTCTTT CASSARQGNTEAFF
. TRBJ2-5 TRBV30 . TGTGCCTGGAGCCCGGACGGGGGATGGGAGACCCAGTACTTC CAWSPDGGWETQYF
TRBD1 TRBJ2-7 TRBV27 . TGTGCCAGCAGTCCAAGACCACAGGGGAACTACGAGCAGTACTTC CASSPRPQGNYEQYF
TRBD2 TRBJ2-3 TRBV4-3 . TGCGCCAGCAGCCGAGGACTAGCGGGAGAAGAGACAGATACGCAGTATTTT CASSRGLAGEETDTQYF
. TRBJ2-2 TRBV4-2 . TGTGCCAGCAGCCCAGGGGTCGCCACCGGGGAGCTGTTTTTT CASSPGVATGELFF
TRBD2 TRBJ2-5 TRBV5-6 . TGTGCCAGCAGCCCCTCGGCGGGGGGGCAAGAGACCCAGTACTTC CASSPSAGGQETQYF
TRBD1 TRBJ2-7 TRBV7-3 . TGTGCCAGCAGCCCAGGGACAGGGGCCTACGAGCAGTACTTC CASSPGTGAYEQYF
. TRBJ1-3 TRBV9 . TGTGCCAGCAGCGCCCCGAGGGACACCATATATTTT CASSAPRDTIYF
TRBD1 TRBJ1-5 TRBV27 . TGTGCCAGCAGGCCTGGCGGGACAGGGGGTCAGCCCCAGCATTTT CASRPGGTGGQPQHF